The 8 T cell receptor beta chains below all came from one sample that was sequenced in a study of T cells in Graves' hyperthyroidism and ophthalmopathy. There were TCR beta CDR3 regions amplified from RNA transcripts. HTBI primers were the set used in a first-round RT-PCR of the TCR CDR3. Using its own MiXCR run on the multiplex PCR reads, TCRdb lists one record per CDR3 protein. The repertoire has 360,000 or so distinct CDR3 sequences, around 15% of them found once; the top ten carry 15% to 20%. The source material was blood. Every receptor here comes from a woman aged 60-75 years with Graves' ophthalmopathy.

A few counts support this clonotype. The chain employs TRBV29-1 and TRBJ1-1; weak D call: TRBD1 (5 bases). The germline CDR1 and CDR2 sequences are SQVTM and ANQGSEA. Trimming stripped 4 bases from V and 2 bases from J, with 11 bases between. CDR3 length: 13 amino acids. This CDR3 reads CSVGTTVNTEAFF. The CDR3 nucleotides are TGCAGCGTTGGGACGACAGTTAACACTGAAGCTTTCTTT.

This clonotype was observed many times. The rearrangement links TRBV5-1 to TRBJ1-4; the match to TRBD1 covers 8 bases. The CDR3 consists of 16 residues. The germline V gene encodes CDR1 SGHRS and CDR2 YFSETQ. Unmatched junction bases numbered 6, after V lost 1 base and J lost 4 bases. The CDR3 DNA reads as TGCGCCAGCAGCTTGTTAGTACAGGGGGTTAATGAAAAACTGTTTTTT. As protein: CASSLLVQGVNEKLFF. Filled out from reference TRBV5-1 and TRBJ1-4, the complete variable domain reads KAGVTQTPRYLIKTRGQQVTLSCSPISGHRSVSWYQQTPGQGLQFLFEYFSETQRNKGNFPGRFSGRQFSNSRSEMNVSTLELGDSALYLCASSLLVQGVNEKLFFGSGTQLSVL.

As DNA, the CDR3 is TGTGCCAGCACCTCGACAGGGGGAAGGGTTGGAAACACCATATATTTT. Its protein is CASTSTGGRVGNTIYF. The rearrangement uses TRBV6-1 and TRBJ1-3; 9 bases agree with TRBD1. Germline assignment: CDR1 MNHNS and CDR2 SASEGT. The V segment lost 7 bases and the J segment 3 bases; nucleotides outside the gene matches: 10. The CDR3 is made up of 16 amino acids.

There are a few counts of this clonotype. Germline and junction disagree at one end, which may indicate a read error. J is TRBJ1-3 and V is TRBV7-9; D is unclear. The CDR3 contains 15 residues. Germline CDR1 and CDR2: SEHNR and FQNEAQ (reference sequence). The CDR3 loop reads CASSLSRNSGNTIYF. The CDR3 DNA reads TGTGCCAGCAGCTTAAGCAGGAACTCTGGGAACACCATATATTTT.

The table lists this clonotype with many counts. In DNA form, the CDR3 reads TGTGCCAGCAGTTTCTCGACGACAGGGAACTATGGCTACACCTTC. The encoded protein is CASSFSTTGNYGYTF. The chain combines TRBV6-6 with TRBJ1-2; 7 bases are shared with TRBD1. Germline loops: CDR1 MNHNY, CDR2 SVGAGI (reference sequence). The trim removed 4 bases at V and 2 bases at J, leaving 7 bases unmatched. The CDR3 is made up of 15 amino acids.

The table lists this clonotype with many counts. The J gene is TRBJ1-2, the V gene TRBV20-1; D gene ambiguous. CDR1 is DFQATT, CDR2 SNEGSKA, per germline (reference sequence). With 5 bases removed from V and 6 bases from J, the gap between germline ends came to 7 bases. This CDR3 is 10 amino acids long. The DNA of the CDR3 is TGCAGTGCTGGGTGGGATGGCTACACCTTC. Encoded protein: CSAGWDGYTF.

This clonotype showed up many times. The CDR3 loop reads CASSPGGSYEQYF. CDR3 nucleotide sequence: TGTGCCAGCAGCCCAGGCGGGAGCTACGAGCAGTACTTC. The chain joins TRBV18 to TRBJ2-7; 7 nucleotides line up with TRBD2. The CDR3 length is 13 residues. Germline V gives CDR1 KGHSH, CDR2 LQKENI. Unmatched junction bases numbered 7, after V lost 8 bases and J lost 3 bases.

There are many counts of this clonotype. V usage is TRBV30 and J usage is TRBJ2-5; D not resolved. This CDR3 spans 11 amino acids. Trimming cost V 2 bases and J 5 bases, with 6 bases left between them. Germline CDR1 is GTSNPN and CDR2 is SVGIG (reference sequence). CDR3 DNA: TGTGCCTGGAGTAGCCGGGAGACCCAGTACTTC. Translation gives CAWSSRETQYF.